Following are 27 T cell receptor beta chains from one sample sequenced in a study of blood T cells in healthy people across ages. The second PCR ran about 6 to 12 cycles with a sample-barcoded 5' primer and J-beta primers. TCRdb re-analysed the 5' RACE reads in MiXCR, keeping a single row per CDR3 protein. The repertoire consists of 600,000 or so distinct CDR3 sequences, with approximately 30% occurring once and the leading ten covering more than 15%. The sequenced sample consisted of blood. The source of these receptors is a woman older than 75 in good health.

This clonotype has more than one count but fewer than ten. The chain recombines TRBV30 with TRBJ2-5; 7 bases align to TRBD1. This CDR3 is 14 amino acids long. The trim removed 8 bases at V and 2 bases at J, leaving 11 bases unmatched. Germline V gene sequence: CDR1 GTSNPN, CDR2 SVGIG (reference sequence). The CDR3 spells CASRPGQLQETQYF. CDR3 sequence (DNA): TGTGCCAGTCGACCGGGACAGCTACAAGAGACCCAGTACTTC.

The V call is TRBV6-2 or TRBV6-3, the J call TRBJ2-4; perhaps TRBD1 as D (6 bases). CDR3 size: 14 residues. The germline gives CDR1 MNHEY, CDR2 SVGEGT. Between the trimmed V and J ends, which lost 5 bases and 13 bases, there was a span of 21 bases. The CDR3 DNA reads TGTGCCAGCAGTCCCGGGACACTCTACAATGAGCAGTACTTC. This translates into CASSPGTLYNEQYF.

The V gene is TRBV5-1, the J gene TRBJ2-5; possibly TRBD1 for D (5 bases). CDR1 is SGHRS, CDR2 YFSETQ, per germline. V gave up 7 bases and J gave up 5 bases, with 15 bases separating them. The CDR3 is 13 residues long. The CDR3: CASRLQGAETQYF. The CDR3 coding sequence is TGCGCCAGCCGCCTCCAGGGTGCGGAGACCCAGTACTTC.

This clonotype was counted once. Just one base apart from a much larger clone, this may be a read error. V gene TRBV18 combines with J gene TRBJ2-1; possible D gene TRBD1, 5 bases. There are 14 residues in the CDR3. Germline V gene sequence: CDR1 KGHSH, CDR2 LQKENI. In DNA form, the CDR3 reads TGTGTCAGCTCACCAGAGACAGTACGCAATGAGCAGTTCTTC. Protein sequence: CVSSPETVRNEQFF.

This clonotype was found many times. CDR3: CSVANRPGSEAFF. In nucleotides, the CDR3 is TGCAGCGTTGCCAACCGTCCTGGGTCTGAAGCTTTCTTT. The gene calls are TRBV29-1 and TRBJ1-1; D unclear. This CDR3 region has 13 residues. Germline V gene data show CDR1 as SQVTM and CDR2 as ANQGSEA. The V end was cut by 4 bases, the J end by 6 bases, with 15 bases between.

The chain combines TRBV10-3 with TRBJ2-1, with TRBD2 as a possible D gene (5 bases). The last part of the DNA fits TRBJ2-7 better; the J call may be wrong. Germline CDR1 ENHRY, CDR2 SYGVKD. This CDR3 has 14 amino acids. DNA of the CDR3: TGTACCACCGGGGATGAAAGCTCCTACAATGAGCAGTACTTC. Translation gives CTTGDESSYNEQYF.

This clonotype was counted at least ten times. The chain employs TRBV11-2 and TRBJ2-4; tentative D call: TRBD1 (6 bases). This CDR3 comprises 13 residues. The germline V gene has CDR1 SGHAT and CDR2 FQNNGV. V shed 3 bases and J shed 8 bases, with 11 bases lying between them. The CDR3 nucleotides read TGTGCCAGCAGCTTGGCCAGGGGACACATTCAGTACTTC. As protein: CASSLARGHIQYF.

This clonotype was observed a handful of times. For the CDR3, the DNA is TGTGCCAGCAGCTTAGGGAGGAGAGGGGGGGGGCAGCCCCAGCATTTT. As protein: CASSLGRRGGGQPQHF. The chain employs TRBV6-6 and TRBJ1-5, with D possibly being TRBD1 (6 bases). Deletions cut 6 bases from V and 7 bases from J, with 22 bases between. The germline V gene has CDR1 MNHNY and CDR2 SVGAGI (reference sequence). The CDR3 totals 16 residues.

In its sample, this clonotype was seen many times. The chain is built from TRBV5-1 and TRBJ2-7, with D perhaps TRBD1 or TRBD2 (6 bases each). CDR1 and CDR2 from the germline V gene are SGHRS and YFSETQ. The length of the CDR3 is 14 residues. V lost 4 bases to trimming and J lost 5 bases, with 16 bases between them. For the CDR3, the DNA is TGCGCCAGCAGCCGTGCTGGGGGGCAGGACGAGCAGTACTTC. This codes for CASSRAGGQDEQYF.

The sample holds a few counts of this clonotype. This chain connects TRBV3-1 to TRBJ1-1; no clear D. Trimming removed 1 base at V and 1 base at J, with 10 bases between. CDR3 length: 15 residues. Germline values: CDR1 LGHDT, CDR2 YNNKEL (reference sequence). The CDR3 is CASSQGMYSNTEAFF. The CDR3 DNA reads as TGTGCCAGCAGCCAAGGAATGTATTCGAACACTGAAGCTTTCTTT.

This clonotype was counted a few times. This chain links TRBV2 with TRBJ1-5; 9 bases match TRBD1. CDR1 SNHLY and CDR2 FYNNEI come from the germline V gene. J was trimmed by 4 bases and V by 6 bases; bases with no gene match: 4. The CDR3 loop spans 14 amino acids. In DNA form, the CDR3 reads TGTGCCAGCAGAATGGACAGGGGAAATCAGCCCCAGCATTTT. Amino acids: CASRMDRGNQPQHF.

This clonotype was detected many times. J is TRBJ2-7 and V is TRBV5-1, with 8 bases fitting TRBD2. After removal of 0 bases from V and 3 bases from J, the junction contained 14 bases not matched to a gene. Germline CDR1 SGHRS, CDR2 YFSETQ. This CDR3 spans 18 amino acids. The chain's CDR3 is CASSLVAGGAGRDYEQYF. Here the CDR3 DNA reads TGCGCCAGCAGCTTGGTTGCGGGGGGCGCTGGACGCGACTACGAGCAGTACTTC.

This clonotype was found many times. The CDR3 loop is CASSPRRGELSYNEQFF. In DNA form, the CDR3 reads TGTGCCAGCAGCCCTAGAAGGGGGGAACTCTCCTACAATGAGCAGTTCTTC. This chain connects TRBV12-3 or TRBV12-4 to TRBJ2-1; D possibly uses TRBD1 or TRBD2 (6 bases each). V was cut by 6 bases and J by 0 bases, with 18 bases left in between. The CDR3 sequence is 17 residues long.

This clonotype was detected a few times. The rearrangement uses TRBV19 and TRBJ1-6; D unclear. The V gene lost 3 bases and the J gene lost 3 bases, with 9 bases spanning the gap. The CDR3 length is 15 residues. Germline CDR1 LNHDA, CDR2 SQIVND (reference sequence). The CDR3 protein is CASSIGQDYNSPLHF. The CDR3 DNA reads TGTGCCAGTAGTATCGGGCAGGACTATAATTCACCCCTCCACTTT.

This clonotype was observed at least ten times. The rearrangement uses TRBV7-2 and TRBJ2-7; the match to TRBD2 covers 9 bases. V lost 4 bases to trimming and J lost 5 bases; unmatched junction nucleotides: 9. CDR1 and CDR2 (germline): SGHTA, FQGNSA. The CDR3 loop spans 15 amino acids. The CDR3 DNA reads TGTGCCAGCAGCTCCAGTCTAGCGGGGCCAAACGAGCAGTACTTC. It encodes CASSSSLAGPNEQYF. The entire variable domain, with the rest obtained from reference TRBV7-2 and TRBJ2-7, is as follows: GAGVSQSPSNKVTEKGKDVELRCDPISGHTALYWYRQSLGQGLEFLIYFQGNSAPDKSGLPSDRFSAERTGGSVSTLTIQRTQQEDSAVYLCASSSSLAGPNEQYFGPGTRLTVT.

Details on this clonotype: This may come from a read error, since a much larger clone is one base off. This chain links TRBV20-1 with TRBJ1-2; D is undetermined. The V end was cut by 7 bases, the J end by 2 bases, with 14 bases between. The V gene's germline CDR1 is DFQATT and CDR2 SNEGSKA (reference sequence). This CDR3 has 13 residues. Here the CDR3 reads CSVLSTRNYGYTF. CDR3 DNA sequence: TGCAGTGTCCTGTCAACTCGAAACTATGGCTACACCTTC.

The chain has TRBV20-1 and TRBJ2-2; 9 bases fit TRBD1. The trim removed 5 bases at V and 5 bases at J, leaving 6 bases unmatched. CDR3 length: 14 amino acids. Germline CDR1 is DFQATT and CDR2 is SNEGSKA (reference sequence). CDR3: CSAGRDRATGELFF. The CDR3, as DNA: TGCAGTGCTGGCCGGGACAGGGCAACCGGGGAGCTGTTTTTT.

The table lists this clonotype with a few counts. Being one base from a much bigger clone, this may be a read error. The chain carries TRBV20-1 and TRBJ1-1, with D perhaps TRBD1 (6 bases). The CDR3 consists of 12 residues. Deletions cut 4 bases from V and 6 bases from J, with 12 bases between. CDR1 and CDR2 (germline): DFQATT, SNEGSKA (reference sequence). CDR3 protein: CSATEGVAEAFF. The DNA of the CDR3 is TGCAGTGCTACTGAGGGGGTCGCTGAAGCTTTCTTT.

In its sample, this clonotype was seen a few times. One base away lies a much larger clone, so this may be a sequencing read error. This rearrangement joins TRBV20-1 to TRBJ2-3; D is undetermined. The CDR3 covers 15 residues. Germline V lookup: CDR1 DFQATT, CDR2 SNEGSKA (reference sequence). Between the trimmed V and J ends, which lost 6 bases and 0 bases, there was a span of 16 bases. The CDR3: CSATRWVASTDTQYF. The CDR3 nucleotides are TGCAGTGCCACACGGTGGGTGGCAAGCACAGATACGCAGTATTTT.

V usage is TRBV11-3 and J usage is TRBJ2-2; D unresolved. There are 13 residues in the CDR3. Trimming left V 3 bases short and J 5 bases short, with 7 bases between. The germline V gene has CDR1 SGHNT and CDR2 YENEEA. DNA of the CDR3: TGTGCCAGCAGCTTTGGTCCTACCGGGGAGCTGTTTTTT. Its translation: CASSFGPTGELFF.

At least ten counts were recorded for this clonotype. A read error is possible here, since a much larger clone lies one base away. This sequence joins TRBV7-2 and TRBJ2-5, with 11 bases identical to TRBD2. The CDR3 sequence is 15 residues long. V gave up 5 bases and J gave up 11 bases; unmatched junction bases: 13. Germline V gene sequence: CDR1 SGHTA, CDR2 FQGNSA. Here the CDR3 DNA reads TGTGCCAGCAGCGTTAGCGGGGGGGCGTACAATGAGCAGTACTTC. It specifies CASSVSGGAYNEQYF.

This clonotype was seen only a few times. CDR3 residues: CSASRAGGAEQFF. The CDR3 coding sequence is TGCAGTGCTAGCCGGGCGGGGGGCGCCGAGCAGTTCTTC. This chain links TRBV20-1 with TRBJ2-1; 8 positions match TRBD2. The J segment lost 10 bases and the V segment lost 3 bases, leaving 8 bases of the junction unmatched. Germline-derived CDR1 and CDR2 are DFQATT and SNEGSKA (reference sequence). The CDR3 is made up of 13 amino acids.

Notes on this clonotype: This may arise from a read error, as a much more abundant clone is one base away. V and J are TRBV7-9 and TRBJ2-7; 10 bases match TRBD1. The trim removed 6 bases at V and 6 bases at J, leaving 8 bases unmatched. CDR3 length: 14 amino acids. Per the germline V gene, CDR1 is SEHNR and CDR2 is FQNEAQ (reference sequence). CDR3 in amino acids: CASRSGQGWFEQYF. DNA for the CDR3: TGTGCCAGCAGGTCGGGACAGGGGTGGTTCGAGCAGTACTTC. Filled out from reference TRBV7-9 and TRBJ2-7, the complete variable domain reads DTGVSQNPRHKITKRGQNVTFRCDPISEHNRLYWYRQTLGQGPEFLTYFQNEAQLEKSRLLSDRFSAERPKGSFSTLEIQRTEQGDSAMYLCASRSGQGWFEQYFGPGTRLTVT.

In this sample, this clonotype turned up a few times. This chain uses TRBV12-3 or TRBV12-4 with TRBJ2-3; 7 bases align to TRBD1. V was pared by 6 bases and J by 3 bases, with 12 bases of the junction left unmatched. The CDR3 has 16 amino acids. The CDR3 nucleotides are TGTGCCAGCAGCTGGGGACAGAGGCTGGGTACAGATACGCAGTATTTT. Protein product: CASSWGQRLGTDTQYF.

The CDR3 loop reads CASSLSPVYGLAGSYEQYF. The CDR3 DNA is TGTGCCAGCAGCCTATCCCCAGTGTACGGACTAGCGGGCTCCTACGAGCAGTACTTC. The rearrangement uses TRBV28 and TRBJ2-7; 11 bases align to TRBD2. The germline CDR1 and CDR2 sequences are MDHEN and SYDVKM. The CDR3 is 19 residues long. Trimming removed 6 bases from V and 0 bases from J; junction bases left unmatched: 16.

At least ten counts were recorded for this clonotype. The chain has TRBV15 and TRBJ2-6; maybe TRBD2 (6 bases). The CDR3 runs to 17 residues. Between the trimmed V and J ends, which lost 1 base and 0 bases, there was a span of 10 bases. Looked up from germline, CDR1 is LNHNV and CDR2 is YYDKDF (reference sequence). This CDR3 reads CATSRGGAGSGANVLTF. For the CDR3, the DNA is TGTGCCACCAGCAGAGGCGGGGCGGGCTCTGGGGCCAACGTCCTGACTTTC.

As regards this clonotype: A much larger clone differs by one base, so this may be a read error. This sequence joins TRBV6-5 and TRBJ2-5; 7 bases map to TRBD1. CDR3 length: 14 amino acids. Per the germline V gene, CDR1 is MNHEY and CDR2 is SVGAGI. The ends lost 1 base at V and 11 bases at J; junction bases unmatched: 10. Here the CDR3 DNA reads TGTGCCAGCAGTTACTTGGGGACAGTCAATGAGCAGTACTTC. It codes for CASSYLGTVNEQYF.